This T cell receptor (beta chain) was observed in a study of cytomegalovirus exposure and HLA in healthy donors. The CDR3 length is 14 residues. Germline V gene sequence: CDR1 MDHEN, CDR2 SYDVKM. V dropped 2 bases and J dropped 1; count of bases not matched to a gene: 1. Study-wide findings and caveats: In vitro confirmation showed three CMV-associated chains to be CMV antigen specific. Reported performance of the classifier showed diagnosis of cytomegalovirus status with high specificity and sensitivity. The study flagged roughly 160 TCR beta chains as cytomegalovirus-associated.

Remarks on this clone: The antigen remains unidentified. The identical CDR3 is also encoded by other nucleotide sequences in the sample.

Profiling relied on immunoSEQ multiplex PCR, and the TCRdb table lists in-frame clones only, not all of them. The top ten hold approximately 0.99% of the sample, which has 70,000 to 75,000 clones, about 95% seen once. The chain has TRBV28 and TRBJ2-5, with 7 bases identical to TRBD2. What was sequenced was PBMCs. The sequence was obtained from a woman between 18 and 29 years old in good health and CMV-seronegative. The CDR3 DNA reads TGTGCCAGCAGTTTAACGGGAGGCCAAGAGACCCAGTACTTC. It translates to CASSLTGGQETQYF.